The rows below give T cell receptor beta chains drawn from one sample of a study of T cell responses to AZD1222 COVID-19 vaccine. Assay used: immunoSEQ multiplex PCR; TCRdb lists only in-frame clones, some missing. Altogether approximately 190,000 clones are present, just over 90% being singletons, with the ten largest covering nearly 1%. This material consisted of peripheral blood, taken on day 0 of AZD1222 vaccination. These receptors were taken from an adult in good health. Both conserved end residues are part of each CDR3. A D gene is named only where the DNA matches it firmly. A clone size is listed for some rows: how often the clone was seen (once, few, many), or a class if it is expanded.

clone size	J gene	D gene	V gene	CDR3 DNA	CDR3 protein
-	TRBJ1-1	-	TRBV9	TGTGCCAGCAGCGTAGCATTAGGGGCGGGGGACACTGAAGCTTTCTTT	CASSVALGAGDTEAFF
-	TRBJ1-1	-	TRBV6-6	TGTGCCAGCAGCCATGGGGAGGGAGGAACTGAAGCTTTCTTT	CASSHGEGGTEAFF
-	TRBJ1-1	-	TRBV2	TGTGCCAGCAGTGACTGGACAGTATACACTGAAGCTTTCTTT	CASSDWTVYTEAFF
-	TRBJ1-1	-	TRBV12-3/TRBV12-4	TGTGCCAGCAGTCTCCTAAGGGACACTGAAGCTTTCTTT	CASSLLRDTEAFF
-	TRBJ1-4	TRBD1	TRBV28	TGTGCCAGCAGTTTATTTGGAGGACAGGGAAGGGAAAAACTGTTTTTT	CASSLFGGQGREKLFF
-	TRBJ2-7	-	TRBV27	TGTGCCAGCAGTTCCCCCGAAGGGAGGCTTACCTACGAGCAGTACTTC	CASSSPEGRLTYEQYF
-	TRBJ1-1	-	TRBV3-1/TRBV3-2	TGTGCCAGCAGCCAAGAGTTTACAGGAAAGGCTGAAGCTTTCTTT	CASSQEFTGKAEAFF
-	TRBJ2-1	-	TRBV14	TGTGCCAGCAGCCCCTTGGGGGAAAACAATGAGCAGTTCTTC	CASSPLGENNEQFF
-	TRBJ2-3	-	TRBV25-1	TGTGCCAGCAGTGTTAGAGCCAGCACAGATACGCAGTATTTT	CASSVRASTDTQYF
-	TRBJ1-4	-	TRBV9	TGTGCCAGCAGCCGGCCGGGGGAGGCGGTAAACGAAAAACTGTTTTTT	CASSRPGEAVNEKLFF
-	TRBJ1-4	-	TRBV6-2/TRBV6-3	TGTGCCAGCAGTTACGCCGGGACGGGGAATGAAAAACTGTTTTTT	CASSYAGTGNEKLFF
-	TRBJ2-7	TRBD2	TRBV9	TGTGCCAGCAGCGTAACCAGCGGGGAGTACAACGAGCAGTACTTC	CASSVTSGEYNEQYF
-	TRBJ1-1	-	TRBV19	TGTGCCAGTAGTATCAGGAGGGACACTGAAGCTTTCTTT	CASSIRRDTEAFF
-	TRBJ2-5	-	TRBV4-1	TGCGCCAGCAGCCAGGACCTGGGGCAAGAGACCCAGTACTTC	CASSQDLGQETQYF
once	TRBJ2-7	TRBD1	TRBV19	TGTGCCAGTAGTCCCCCGGGACAGGACTTCTACGAGCAGTACTTC	CASSPPGQDFYEQYF
-	TRBJ1-2	-	TRBV19	TGTGCCAGTACCTTAAGGGGAGGGCCCTCCTATGGCTACACCTTC	CASTLRGGPSYGYTF
-	TRBJ1-2	-	TRBV5-5	TGTGCCAGCAGCTCCGACAGGTATCAGGGCTACACCTTC	CASSSDRYQGYTF
-	TRBJ2-4	-	TRBV19	TGTGCCAGTAAAAGGTCAGGCAAAGCCAAAAACATTCAGTACTTC	CASKRSGKAKNIQYF
-	TRBJ1-1	-	TRBV5-4	TGTGCCAGCAGCTTGCCCCGGGACCGAGGGACTGAAGCTTTCTTT	CASSLPRDRGTEAFF
-	TRBJ1-2	-	TRBV4-3	TGCGCCAGCAGCCAATTCGATCAGGGGCCAACCATAAACTATGGCTACACCTTC	CASSQFDQGPTINYGYTF
-	TRBJ1-1	TRBD1	TRBV6-1	TGTGCCAGCAGTGAAGCGCAAGAAGGGGGCTTCACTGAAGCTTTCTTT	CASSEAQEGGFTEAFF
-	TRBJ1-2	-	TRBV3-1/TRBV3-2	TGTGCCAGCAGCCAAGTTGCTACTGGTCCGCTTGGCTACACCTTC	CASSQVATGPLGYTF
-	TRBJ1-2	-	TRBV12-3/TRBV12-4	TGTGCCAGCAGTTTGGAGGGGGGTAGGGGCTACACCTTC	CASSLEGGRGYTF
-	TRBJ2-5	-	TRBV23-1	TGCGCCAGCAGTCAATCGGGTGCTCCCTCCCCCCATCAAGAGACCCAGTACTTC	CASSQSGAPSPHQETQYF
-	TRBJ1-1	-	TRBV6-5	TGTGCCAGCAGTCAACGGGGGGGGGCGAACACTGAAGCTTTCTTT	CASSQRGGANTEAFF
-	TRBJ2-7	-	TRBV1	TGCACCAGCAGCGAAGGGCGGGAGGGGACTTGCTACGAGCAGTACTTC	CTSSEGREGTCYEQYF
-	TRBJ1-1	-	TRBV4-2	TGTGCCAGCAGCCCTTACCTTGAACAGGGAGTTCTAACTGAAGCTTTCTTT	CASSPYLEQGVLTEAFF
once	TRBJ1-4	-	TRBV28	TGTGCCAGCAGCCTTACCGGGGCCTTGAATGAAAAACTGTTTTTT	CASSLTGALNEKLFF
-	TRBJ2-7	-	TRBV9	TGTGCCAGCAGCGTAGACGGCAGCTCCTACGAGCAGTACTTC	CASSVDGSSYEQYF
-	TRBJ2-3	TRBD2	TRBV5-5	TGTGCCAGCAGCCGAGGGGCCACTAGCGGACACACAGATACGCAGTATTTT	CASSRGATSGHTDTQYF
-	TRBJ2-1	-	TRBV7-3	TGTGCCAGCAGCTTATATCAAGGCAATGAGCAGTTCTTC	CASSLYQGNEQFF
-	TRBJ1-5	TRBD1	TRBV30	TGTGCCTGGAGTGTACGGAGGGGGCCGTATAATCAGCCCCAGCATTTT	CAWSVRRGPYNQPQHF
-	TRBJ2-1	-	TRBV5-1	TGCGCCAGCAGCTTGACCAGAAACTCCTACAATGAGCAGTTCTTC	CASSLTRNSYNEQFF
-	TRBJ1-2	TRBD1	TRBV9	TGTGCCAGCAGCGAACAGGGGGCTGCCTATGGCTACACCTTC	CASSEQGAAYGYTF
-	TRBJ1-4	-	TRBV7-9	TGTGCCAGCAGCAACGGAAACACGGAAAAACTGTTTTTT	CASSNGNTEKLFF
-	TRBJ1-2	-	TRBV4-1	TGCGCCAGCAGCCAAGAAGATACAGGGTTGGACTATGGCTACACCTTC	CASSQEDTGLDYGYTF
-	TRBJ2-3	TRBD2	TRBV28	TGTGCCAGCAGGGGTAGCGGGAGTGGGCCAGATACGCAGTATTTT	CASRGSGSGPDTQYF
-	TRBJ1-2	-	TRBV14	TGTGCCAGCAGCCAACGTACGGGCGCCGCTAACTATGGCTACACCTTC	CASSQRTGAANYGYTF
-	TRBJ1-6	-	TRBV5-5	TGTGCCAGCAGCTTTGGGGGGCTATCACCCCTCCACTTT	CASSFGGLSPLHF
-	TRBJ2-7	TRBD2	TRBV19	TGTGCCAGTAGTATATCGCACCGGGGGGGGTACGAGCAGTACTTC	CASSISHRGGYEQYF
few	TRBJ2-7	TRBD2	TRBV4-1	TGCGCCAGCAGCCTCGAAAGCCCAGCGGGGACCTACGAGCAGTACTTC	CASSLESPAGTYEQYF
few	TRBJ2-2	-	TRBV11-1	TGTGCCAGCAGCTTATTCAGCGGAACCACCGGGGAGCTGTTTTTT	CASSLFSGTTGELFF
few	TRBJ1-2	-	TRBV28	TGTGCCAGCAGTTTATTTGGTCGGGGGGCCCAAAGCAGTGGCTACACCTTC	CASSLFGRGAQSSGYTF
-	TRBJ2-7	-	TRBV7-8	TGTGCCAGCAGCTTAGCCGCCAGGGGAGATTCCTACGAGCAGTACTTC	CASSLAARGDSYEQYF
-	TRBJ2-4	-	TRBV4-1	TGCGCCAGCAGCCAAGTAGAGTTTCAAAACATTCAGTACTTC	CASSQVEFQNIQYF
-	TRBJ1-2	-	TRBV19	TGTGCCAGTAGTATTCTTGAGGGACCTCCGGACTATGGCTACACCTTC	CASSILEGPPDYGYTF
-	TRBJ1-2	TRBD1	TRBV5-6	TGTGCCAGCAGCACCCCCCCGACAGGGAACTATGGCTACACCTTC	CASSTPPTGNYGYTF